This T cell receptor beta chain came from a study of control samples from healthy donors and cancer patients (dated by TCRdb to the early 2020s). The method was the immunoSEQ multiplex PCR assay. The source is immuneACCESS, and TCRdb retained only in-frame sequences with V and J called. Part of the clones is not carried over; for the studies checked, unresolved V genes explain less than half of this, and the remainder is unexplained. The sample table records 95,000 to 100,000 clones; 75% to 90% of these occur just once. Approximately 7.8% of the sample is held by the ten biggest clonotypes. V gives up 3 bases and J gives up 2 bases, and the segment between their germline ends measures 5 bases. The CDR3 holds 12 amino acids from the cysteine to the phenylalanine. Just CDR3 DNA is preserved here, 36 bases in frame from base 1. Sequences SGDLS (CDR1) and YYNGEE (CDR2) are obtained from the germline V gene.

With regard to this clone: What antigen it recognizes has not been identified. No base quality values were provided; no much bigger clone lies one nucleotide off.

The specimen was blood. The sequence joins TRBV9 to TRBJ1-1; the D gene identity is not certain. This sequence was found in a man in his thirties or forties in good health. CDR3 reads: CASSGLNTEAFF. In nucleotides, the sequence is TGTGCCAGCAGCGGACTAAACACTGAAGCTTTCTTT. The full variable domain, with segments outside the CDR3 supplied by the reference TRBV9 and TRBJ1-1 proteins, appears as DSGVTQTPKHLITATGQRVTLRCSPRSGDLSVYWYQQSLDQGLQFLIQYYNGEERAKGNILERFSAQQFPDLHSELNLSSLELGDSALYFCASSGLNTEAFFGQGTRLTVV.